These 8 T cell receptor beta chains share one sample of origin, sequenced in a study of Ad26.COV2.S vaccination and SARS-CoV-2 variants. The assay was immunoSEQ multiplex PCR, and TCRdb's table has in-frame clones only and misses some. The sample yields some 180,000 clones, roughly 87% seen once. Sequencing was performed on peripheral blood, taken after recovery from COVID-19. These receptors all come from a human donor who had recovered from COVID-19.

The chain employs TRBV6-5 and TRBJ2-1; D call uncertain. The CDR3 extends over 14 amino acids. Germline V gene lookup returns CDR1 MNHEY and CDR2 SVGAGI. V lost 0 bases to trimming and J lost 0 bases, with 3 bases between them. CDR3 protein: CASSYSDSYNEQFF. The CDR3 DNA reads TGTGCCAGCAGTTACTCCGACTCCTACAATGAGCAGTTCTTC.

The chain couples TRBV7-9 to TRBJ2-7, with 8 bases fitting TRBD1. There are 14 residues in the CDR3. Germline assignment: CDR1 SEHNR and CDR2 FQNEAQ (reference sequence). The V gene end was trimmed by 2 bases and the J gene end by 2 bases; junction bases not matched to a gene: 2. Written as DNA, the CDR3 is TGTGCCAGCAGCTTACAGGGGGCTACCTACGAGCAGTACTTC. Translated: CASSLQGATYEQYF.

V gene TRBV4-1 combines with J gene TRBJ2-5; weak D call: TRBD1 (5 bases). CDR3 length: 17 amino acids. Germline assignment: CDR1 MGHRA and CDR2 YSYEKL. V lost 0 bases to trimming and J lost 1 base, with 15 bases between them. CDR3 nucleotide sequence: TGCGCCAGCAGCCAAGATAGGGGTCAAAGGGGCCAAGAGACCCAGTACTTC. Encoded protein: CASSQDRGQRGQETQYF.

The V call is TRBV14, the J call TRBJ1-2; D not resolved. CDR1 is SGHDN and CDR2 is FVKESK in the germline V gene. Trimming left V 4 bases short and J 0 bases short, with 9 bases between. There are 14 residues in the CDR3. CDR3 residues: CASSPTGANYGYTF. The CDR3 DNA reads TGTGCCAGCAGCCCAACGGGTGCTAACTATGGCTACACCTTC.

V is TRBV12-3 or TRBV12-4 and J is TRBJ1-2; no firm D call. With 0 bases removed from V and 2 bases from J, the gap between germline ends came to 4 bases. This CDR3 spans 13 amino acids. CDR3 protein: CASSLARNYGYTF. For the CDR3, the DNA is TGTGCCAGCAGTTTAGCCAGGAACTATGGCTACACCTTC.

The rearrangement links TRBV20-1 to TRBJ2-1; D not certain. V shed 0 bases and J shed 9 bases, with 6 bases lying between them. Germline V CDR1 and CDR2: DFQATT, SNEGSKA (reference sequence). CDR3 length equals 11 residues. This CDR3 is CSAREWGEQFF. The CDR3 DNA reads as TGCAGTGCTAGAGAGTGGGGTGAGCAGTTCTTC.

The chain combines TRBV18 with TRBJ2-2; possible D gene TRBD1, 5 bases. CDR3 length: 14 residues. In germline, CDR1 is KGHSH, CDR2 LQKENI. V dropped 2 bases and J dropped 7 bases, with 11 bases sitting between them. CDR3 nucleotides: TGTGCCAGCTCACCATTCCAGGGCGGCGGGGAGCTGTTTTTT. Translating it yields CASSPFQGGGELFF.

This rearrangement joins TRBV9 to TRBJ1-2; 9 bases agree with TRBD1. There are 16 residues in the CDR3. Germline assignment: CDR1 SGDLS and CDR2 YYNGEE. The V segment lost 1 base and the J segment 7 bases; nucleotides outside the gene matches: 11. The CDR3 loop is CASSVTRSGQGAGYTF. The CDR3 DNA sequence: TGTGCCAGCAGCGTAACCCGCTCGGGACAGGGCGCTGGCTACACCTTC. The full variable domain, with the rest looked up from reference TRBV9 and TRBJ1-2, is DSGVTQTPKHLITATGQRVTLRCSPRSGDLSVYWYQQSLDQGLQFLIQYYNGEERAKGNILERFSAQQFPDLHSELNLSSLELGDSALYFCASSVTRSGQGAGYTFGSGTRLTVV.